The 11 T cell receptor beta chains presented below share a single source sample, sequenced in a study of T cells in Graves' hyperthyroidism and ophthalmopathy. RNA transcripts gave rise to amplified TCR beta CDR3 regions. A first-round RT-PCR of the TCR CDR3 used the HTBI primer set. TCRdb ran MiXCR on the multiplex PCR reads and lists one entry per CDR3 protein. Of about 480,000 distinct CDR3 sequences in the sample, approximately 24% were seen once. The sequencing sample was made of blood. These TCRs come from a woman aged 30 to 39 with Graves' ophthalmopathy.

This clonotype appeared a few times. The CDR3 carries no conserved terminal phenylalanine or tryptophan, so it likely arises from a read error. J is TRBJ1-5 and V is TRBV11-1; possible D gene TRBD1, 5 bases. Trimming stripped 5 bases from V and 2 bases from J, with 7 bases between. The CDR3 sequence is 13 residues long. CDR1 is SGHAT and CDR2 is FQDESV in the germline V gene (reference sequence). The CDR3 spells CASSAQGNQPQHV. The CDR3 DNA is TGTGCCAGCAGCGCACAGGGCAATCAGCCCCAGCATGTT.

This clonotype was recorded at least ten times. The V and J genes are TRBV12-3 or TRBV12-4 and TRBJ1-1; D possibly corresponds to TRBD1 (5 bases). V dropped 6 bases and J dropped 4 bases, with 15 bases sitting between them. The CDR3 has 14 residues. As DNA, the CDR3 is TGTGCCAGCAGCAAGGGACCGGGAGGCACTGAAGCTTTCTTT. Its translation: CASSKGPGGTEAFF.

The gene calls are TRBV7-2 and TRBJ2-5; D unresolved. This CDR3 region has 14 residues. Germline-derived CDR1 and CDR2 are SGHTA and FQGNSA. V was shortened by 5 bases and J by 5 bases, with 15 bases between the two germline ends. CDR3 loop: CASSPNSLGETQYF. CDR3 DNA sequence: TGTGCCAGCAGCCCTAACAGCCTTGGGGAGACCCAGTACTTC.

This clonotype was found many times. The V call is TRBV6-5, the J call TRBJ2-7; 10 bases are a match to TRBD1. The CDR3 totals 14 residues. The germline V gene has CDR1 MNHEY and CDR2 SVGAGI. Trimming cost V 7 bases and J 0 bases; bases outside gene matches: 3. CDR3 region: CASIRTGGSYEQYF. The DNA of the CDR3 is TGTGCCAGCATTAGGACAGGGGGCTCCTACGAGCAGTACTTC.

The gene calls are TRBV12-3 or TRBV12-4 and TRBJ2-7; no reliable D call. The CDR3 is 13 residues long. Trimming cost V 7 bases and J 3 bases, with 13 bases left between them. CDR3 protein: CASTAGSHYEQYF. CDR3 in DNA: TGTGCCAGCACGGCTGGCAGCCACTACGAGCAGTACTTC.

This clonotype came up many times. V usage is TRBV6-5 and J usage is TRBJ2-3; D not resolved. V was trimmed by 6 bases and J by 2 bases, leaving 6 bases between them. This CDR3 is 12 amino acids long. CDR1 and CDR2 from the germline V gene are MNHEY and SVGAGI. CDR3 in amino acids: CASSPVTDTQYF. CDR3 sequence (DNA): TGTGCCAGCAGCCCTGTCACAGATACGCAGTATTTT.

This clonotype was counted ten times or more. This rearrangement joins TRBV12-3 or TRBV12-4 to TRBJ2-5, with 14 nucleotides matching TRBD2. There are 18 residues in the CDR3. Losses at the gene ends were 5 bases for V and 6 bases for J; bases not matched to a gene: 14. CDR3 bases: TGTGCCAGCAGTGCGCGACTAGCGGGGGGGCCAGGTTTAAAGACCCAGTACTTC. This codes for CASSARLAGGPGLKTQYF.

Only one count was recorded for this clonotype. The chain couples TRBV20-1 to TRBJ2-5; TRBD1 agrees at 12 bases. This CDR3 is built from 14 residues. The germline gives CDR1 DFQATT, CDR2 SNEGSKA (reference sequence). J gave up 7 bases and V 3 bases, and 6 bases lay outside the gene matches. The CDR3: CSARGQGALGTQYF. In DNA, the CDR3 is TGCAGTGCTAGGGGACAGGGGGCGCTTGGGACCCAGTACTTC.

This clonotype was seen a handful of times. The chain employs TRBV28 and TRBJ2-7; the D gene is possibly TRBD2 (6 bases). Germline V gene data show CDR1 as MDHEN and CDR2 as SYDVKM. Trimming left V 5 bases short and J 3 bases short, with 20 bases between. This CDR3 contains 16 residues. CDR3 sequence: CASSPPARIAVYEQYF. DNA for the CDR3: TGTGCCAGCAGTCCTCCTGCTCGAATAGCGGTCTACGAGCAGTACTTC.

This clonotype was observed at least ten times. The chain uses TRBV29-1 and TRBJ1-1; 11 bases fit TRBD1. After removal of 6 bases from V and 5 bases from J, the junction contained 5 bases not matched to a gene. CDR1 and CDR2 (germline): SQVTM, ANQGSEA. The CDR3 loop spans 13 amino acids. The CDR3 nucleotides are TGCAGCGTAGGACAGGGGGCCGGAACTGAAGCTTTCTTT. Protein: CSVGQGAGTEAFF.

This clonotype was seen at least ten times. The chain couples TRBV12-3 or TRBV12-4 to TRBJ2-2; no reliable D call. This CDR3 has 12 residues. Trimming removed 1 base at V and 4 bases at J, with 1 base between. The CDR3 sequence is CASSLVTGELFF. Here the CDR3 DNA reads TGTGCCAGCAGTTTAGTCACCGGGGAGCTGTTTTTT.